Below, one T cell receptor (beta chain) is given with its context. The data stem from a study of T cells in Graves' hyperthyroidism and ophthalmopathy. The overall study: Peripheral blood sampling occurred at initial diagnosis, before any treatment.

Regions amplified from RNA transcripts were the TCR beta CDR3 regions. The HTBI primer set drove a first-round RT-PCR of the TCR CDR3. Using its own MiXCR run on the multiplex PCR reads, TCRdb lists one record per CDR3 protein. The table includes 500,000 to 550,000 distinct CDR3 sequences, 15% to 20% detected once. This CDR3 contains 14 residues. V was clipped by 3 bases and J by 10 bases, with 14 bases between them. Germline CDR1 and CDR2: SGHDT and YYEEEE. Reasons for excluding patients were uncontrolled infection, other autoimmune disease, pregnancy or lactation. This receptor was identified in a man between 40 and 49 years old with Graves' ophthalmopathy. The sample taken for sequencing was blood. The J gene is TRBJ1-6, the V gene TRBV5-6, with a possible D match to TRBD1 (6 bases). Written as DNA, the CDR3 is TGTGCCAGCAGCTCTACAGGGTTAGACTCACCCCTCCACTTT. Residues: CASSSTGLDSPLHF.